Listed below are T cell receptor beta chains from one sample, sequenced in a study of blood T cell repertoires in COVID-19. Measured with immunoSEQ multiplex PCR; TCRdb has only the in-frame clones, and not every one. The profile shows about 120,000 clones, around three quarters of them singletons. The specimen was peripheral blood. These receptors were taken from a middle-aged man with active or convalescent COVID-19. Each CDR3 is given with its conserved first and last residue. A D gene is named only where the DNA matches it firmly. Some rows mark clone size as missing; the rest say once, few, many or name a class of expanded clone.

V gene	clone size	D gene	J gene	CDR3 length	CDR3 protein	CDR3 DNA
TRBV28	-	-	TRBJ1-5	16	CASSTIIMGGNQPQHF	TGTGCCAGCAGTACCATAATAATGGGCGGCAATCAGCCCCAGCATTTT
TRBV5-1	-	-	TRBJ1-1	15	CASSSKTEMNTEAFF	TGCGCCAGCAGCTCCAAGACAGAGATGAACACTGAAGCTTTCTTT
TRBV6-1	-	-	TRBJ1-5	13	CASSDYSGQPQHF	TGTGCCAGCAGTGATTACTCCGGGCAGCCCCAGCATTTT
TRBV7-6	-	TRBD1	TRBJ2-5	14	CASQADSGQGAEYF	TGTGCCAGCCAGGCTGATTCGGGACAGGGGGCAGAGTACTTC
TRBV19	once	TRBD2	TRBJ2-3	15	CASSIAGLARDTQYF	TGTGCCAGTAGTATAGCAGGACTAGCAAGAGATACGCAGTATTTT
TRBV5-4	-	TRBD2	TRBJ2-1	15	CASSSGLAGAHEQFF	TGTGCCAGCAGCTCGGGACTAGCGGGAGCACATGAGCAGTTCTTC
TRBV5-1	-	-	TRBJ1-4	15	CASSLDGSENEKLFF	TGCGCCAGCAGCTTGGACGGGTCAGAAAATGAAAAACTGTTTTTT
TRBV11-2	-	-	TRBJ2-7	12	CASSLEVGEQYF	TGTGCCAGCAGCTTAGAAGTCGGCGAGCAGTACTTC
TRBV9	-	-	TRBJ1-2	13	CASSREVRYGYTF	TGTGCCAGCTCACGAGAAGTCCGCTATGGCTACACCTTC
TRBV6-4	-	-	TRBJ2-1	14	CASSGFAGVNEQFF	TGTGCCAGCAGCGGCTTCGCAGGGGTAAATGAGCAGTTCTTC
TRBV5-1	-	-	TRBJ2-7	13	CASSPDTLREQYF	TGCGCCAGCAGCCCGGACACTCTCCGCGAGCAGTACTTC
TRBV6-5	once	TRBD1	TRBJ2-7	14	CASSLQGVTYEQYF	TGTGCCAGCAGCCTACAGGGGGTGACCTACGAGCAGTACTTC
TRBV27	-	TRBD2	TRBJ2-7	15	CASRPGTSLDHEQYF	TGTGCCAGCAGACCCGGGACTAGTTTGGACCACGAGCAGTACTTC
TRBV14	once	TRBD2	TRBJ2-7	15	CASSQEAGGPYEQYF	TGTGCCAGCAGCCAAGAGGCGGGGGGTCCCTACGAGCAGTACTTC
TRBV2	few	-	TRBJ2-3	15	CASLKDTSVEDTQYF	TGTGCCAGCTTAAAGGACACTTCGGTGGAAGATACGCAGTATTTT
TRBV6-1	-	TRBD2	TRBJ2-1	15	CASSEETSGYNEQFF	TGTGCCAGCAGTGAAGAGACTAGCGGTTACAATGAGCAGTTCTTC
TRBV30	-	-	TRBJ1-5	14	CAWSTGQNNQPQHF	TGTGCCTGGAGTACCGGACAGAACAATCAGCCCCAGCATTTT
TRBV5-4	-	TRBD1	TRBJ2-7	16	CASSFRDRGRGYEQYF	TGTGCCAGCAGCTTCCGGGACAGGGGGCGCGGCTACGAGCAGTACTTC
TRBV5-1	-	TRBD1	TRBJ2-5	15	CASSLSGQGWETQYF	TGCGCCAGCAGCTTGTCGGGACAGGGCTGGGAGACCCAGTACTTC
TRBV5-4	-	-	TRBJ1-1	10	CASPDTEAFF	TGTGCCAGCCCGGACACTGAAGCTTTCTTT
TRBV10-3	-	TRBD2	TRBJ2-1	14	CAISESSAGGEQFF	TGTGCCATCAGTGAGTCGTCCGCGGGAGGGGAGCAGTTCTTC
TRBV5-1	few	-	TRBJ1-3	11	CASEGGNTIYF	TGCGCCAGCGAGGGAGGAAACACCATATATTTT
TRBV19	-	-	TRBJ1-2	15	CASMAREVVVRGYTF	TGTGCCAGTATGGCCAGGGAGGTAGTAGTACGAGGCTACACCTTC
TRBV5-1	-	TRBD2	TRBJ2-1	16	CASSLPSGGSLNEQFF	TGCGCCAGCAGCCTACCTAGCGGGGGGTCGCTCAATGAGCAGTTCTTC
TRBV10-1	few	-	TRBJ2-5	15	CASSEDTTSRETQYF	TGCGCCAGTTCTGAGGACACAACGTCGCGAGAGACCCAATACTTC
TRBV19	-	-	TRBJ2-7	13	CASSIGQVGEQYF	TGTGCCAGTAGTATAGGACAGGTGGGAGAGCAGTACTTC
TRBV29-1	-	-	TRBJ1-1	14	CSVVRDSGATEAFF	TGCAGCGTTGTCAGGGATTCTGGGGCCACTGAAGCTTTCTTT
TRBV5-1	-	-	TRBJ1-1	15	CASRPTTGPNTEAFF	TGCGCCAGCAGACCGACTACAGGGCCGAACACTGAAGCTTTCTTT
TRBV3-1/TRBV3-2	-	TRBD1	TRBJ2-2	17	CASSQLSGQTNTGELFF	TGTGCCAGCAGCCAATTGTCGGGACAGACGAACACCGGGGAGCTGTTTTTT
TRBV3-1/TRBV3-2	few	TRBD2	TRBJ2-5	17	CASSPHLTAGGTETQYF	TGTGCCAGCAGCCCCCACCTAACAGCGGGGGGGACCGAGACCCAGTACTTC
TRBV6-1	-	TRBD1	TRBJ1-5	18	CASSGLGTGRWGNQPQHF	TGTGCCAGCAGTGGGCTCGGGACAGGGAGGTGGGGCAATCAGCCCCAGCATTTT
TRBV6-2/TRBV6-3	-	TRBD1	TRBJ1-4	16	CASSPGQGATNEKLFF	TGTGCCAGCAGTCCCGGACAGGGTGCCACTAATGAAAAACTGTTTTTT
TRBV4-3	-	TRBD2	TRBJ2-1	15	CASSQDIASGGEQFF	TGCGCCAGCAGCCAAGATATCGCTAGCGGGGGGGAGCAGTTCTTC
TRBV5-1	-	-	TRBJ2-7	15	CASSLRWPGGYEQYF	TGCGCCAGCAGCTTGCGGTGGCCCGGGGGATACGAGCAGTACTTC
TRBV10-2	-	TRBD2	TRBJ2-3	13	CASSGLAEDTQYF	TGCGCCAGCAGTGGACTAGCAGAGGATACGCAGTATTTT
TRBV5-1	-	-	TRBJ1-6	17	CASSPHLPDRYLSPLHF	TGCGCCAGCAGCCCACACCTCCCTGACAGGTATCTTTCACCCCTCCACTTT
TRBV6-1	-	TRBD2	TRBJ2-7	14	CASVPSGRSYEQYF	TGTGCCAGCGTACCTAGCGGGAGGAGCTACGAGCAGTACTTC
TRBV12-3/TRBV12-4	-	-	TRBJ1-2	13	CASTAGTAYGYTF	TGTGCCAGCACAGCGGGGACGGCCTATGGCTACACCTTC
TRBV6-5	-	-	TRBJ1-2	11	CASSQTRGYTF	TGTGCCAGCAGTCAAACGCGTGGCTACACCTTC
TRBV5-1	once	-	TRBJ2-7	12	CASSLANNEQYF	TGCGCCAGCAGCTTGGCCAACAACGAGCAGTACTTC